The clone carrying this T cell receptor beta chain has ten or more counts. This entry belongs to a study of neurological immune-mediated disorders. This CDR3 comprises 15 residues. J lost 6 bases, V lost 2 bases, and 7 bases had no gene match. Germline V gene data show CDR1 as KGHSH and CDR2 as LQKENI. TCRdb fed the 5' RACE reads into MiXCR, producing one record per CDR3 protein. The profile shows tens of thousands of distinct CDR3 sequences, approximately 5.8% of them singletons. This sequence was found in a woman between 18 and 29 years old with multiple sclerosis. The genes are TRBV18 and TRBJ1-5; 7 bases are shared with TRBD1. Source material: CD4+ T cells from blood. The CDR3 loop reads CASSPWTGEAQPQHF. The CDR3 DNA is TGTGCCAGCTCACCATGGACAGGTGAGGCTCAGCCCCAGCATTTT.